The 17 T cell receptor beta chains presented below share a single source sample, sequenced in a study of control samples from healthy donors and cancer patients (TCRdb year 2020). The library was produced with the immunoSEQ multiplex PCR assay. This immuneACCESS table, as held by TCRdb, lists in-frame sequences with V and J called but not all clones. Of the missing ones, under half trace to an unresolved V gene in checked studies; the others have no known cause. This sample holds around 68,000 clones; over 80% were observed only once. The ten largest clones capture around 14% of the sample. Sequencing was done on a sample of blood. The receptors were gathered from a man aged 60-69 years in good health.

In this sample, this clone turned up once. This sequence joins TRBV5-4 and TRBJ1-6; D gene ambiguous. Germline loops: CDR1 SGHNT, CDR2 YYREEE (reference sequence). V lost 0 bases and J lost 0, with 4 bases in between. This CDR3 is 15 amino acids long. The CDR3 spells CASSLGGSYNSPLHF. The CDR3 DNA reads TGTGCCAGCAGCTTGGGGGGCTCCTATAATTCACCCCTCCACTTT.

This clone was found once. The chain recombines TRBV9 with TRBJ1-2, with D possibly TRBD1 on 6 matching bases. The CDR3 loop spans 12 amino acids. V was trimmed by 7 bases and J by 6 bases, leaving 13 bases between them. Germline CDR1 reads SGDLS; CDR2 reads YYNGEE. DNA of the CDR3: TGTGCCAGCCTAAAGGAGGGGGATGGCTACACCTTC. Translated, it gives CASLKEGDGYTF.

This clone has more than one count but fewer than ten. V is TRBV10-3 and J is TRBJ2-1; D might be TRBD2 (6 bases). Germline lookup yields CDR1 ENHRY and CDR2 SYGVKD. CDR3 size: 15 residues. V dropped 0 bases and J dropped 3 bases, with 9 bases sitting between them. The CDR3 reads CAISESGGIYNEQFF. CDR3 nucleotides: TGTGCCATCAGTGAGTCTGGCGGGATCTACAATGAGCAGTTCTTC.

V gene TRBV11-2 combines with J gene TRBJ2-7; a possible D gene is TRBD1 (5 bases). The ends were cut back, 5 bases at V and 3 bases at J, with 20 bases in the middle. The CDR3 loop spans 16 amino acids. Looked up from germline, CDR1 is SGHAT and CDR2 is FQNNGV. For the CDR3, the DNA is TGTGCCAGCAGCACCCAGGATCCAGGGCTGGGCTACGAGCAGTACTTC. Protein: CASSTQDPGLGYEQYF. Complete variable domain (other parts from reference TRBV11-2 and TRBJ2-7): EAGVAQSPRYKIIEKRQSVAFWCNPISGHATLYWYQQILGQGPKLLIQFQNNGVVDDSQLPKDRFSAERLKGVDSTLKIQPAKLEDSAVYLCASSTQDPGLGYEQYFGPGTRLTVT.

The J gene is TRBJ2-1, the V gene TRBV12-3 or TRBV12-4; the D is unclear. This CDR3 is 13 amino acids long. V was clipped by 0 bases and J by 4 bases, with 4 bases between them. CDR3 residues: CASSLAEYNEQFF. The DNA for the CDR3 is TGTGCCAGCAGTTTAGCAGAGTACAATGAGCAGTTCTTC.

This clone was counted ten times or more. The chain employs TRBV4-3 and TRBJ2-1; D remains unclear. The CDR3 contains 12 residues. CDR1 LGHNA and CDR2 YSLEER come from the germline V gene. The V and J ends lost 3 bases and 3 bases respectively, with 3 bases between them. The CDR3 loop is CASSHYYNEQFF. CDR3 nucleotides: TGCGCCAGCAGCCACTACTACAATGAGCAGTTCTTC.

The chain carries TRBV18 and TRBJ1-2; 7 bases map to TRBD1. The ends lost 3 bases at V and 2 bases at J; junction bases unmatched: 3. The CDR3 has 14 residues. Germline loops: CDR1 KGHSH, CDR2 LQKENI. This CDR3 reads CASSPARGNYGYTF. The CDR3 DNA reads as TGTGCCAGCTCACCGGCCAGGGGGAACTATGGCTACACCTTC.

This clone was found a few times. One end of the junction does not line up with germline, which may come from a read error. CDR3 in DNA: TGTGCCAGCAGCCCCAGGTTGGTTAGCGGGATCCTTCACTTC. This sequence encodes CASSPRLVSGILHF. This sequence joins TRBV5-8 and TRBJ2-7; 8 nucleotides align to TRBD2. CDR3 length: 14 amino acids. Per the germline V gene, CDR1 is SGHTS and CDR2 is YDEGEE.

This chain uses TRBV6-2 or TRBV6-3 with TRBJ1-5; 10 nucleotides align to TRBD1. V was pared by 2 bases and J by 4 bases, with 5 bases of the junction left unmatched. The CDR3 sequence is 16 residues long. Germline assignment: CDR1 MNHEY and CDR2 SVGEGT. The DNA of the CDR3 is TGTGCCAGCAGTTACAGAACGGACAGGGGGAATCAGCCCCAGCATTTT. Translation gives CASSYRTDRGNQPQHF.

This sequence joins TRBV6-5 and TRBJ1-2, with D perhaps TRBD1 (6 bases). Germline CDR1 and CDR2: MNHEY and SVGAGI. The CDR3 covers 15 residues. Trimming took 2 bases from V and 6 from J, leaving 16 bases between them. Written as DNA, the CDR3 is TGTGCCAGCAGTTACGGGGGGGGCGTAAGGGATGGCTACACCTTC. Translating gives CASSYGGGVRDGYTF.

The rearrangement joins TRBV3-1 (or the pseudogene TRBV3-2) to TRBJ2-7; D not resolved. This CDR3 region has 13 residues. V lost 0 bases, J lost 0 bases, and 3 bases lay in between. From germline, CDR1 is LGHDT and CDR2 YNNKEL (reference sequence). The chain's CDR3 is CASSQEISYEQYF. DNA for the CDR3: TGTGCCAGCAGCCAAGAGATCTCCTACGAGCAGTACTTC.

V gene TRBV7-2 combines with J gene TRBJ2-2; 12 bases fit TRBD1. Per the germline V gene, CDR1 is SGHTA and CDR2 is FQGNSA. V lost 5 bases to trimming and J lost 6 bases; unmatched junction nucleotides: 7. The CDR3 has 16 residues. CDR3 residues: CASSAGTGGWAGELFF. CDR3 in DNA: TGTGCCAGCAGCGCAGGGACAGGGGGCTGGGCCGGGGAGCTGTTTTTT.

V gene TRBV15 combines with J gene TRBJ2-1; no clear D gene. Germline V lookup: CDR1 LNHNV, CDR2 YYDKDF (reference sequence). This CDR3 is 13 amino acids long. V was cut by 3 bases and J by 6 bases, with 9 bases left in between. CDR3 DNA: TGTGCCACCAGCAGTGAGTATAGCAATGAGCAGTTCTTC. Its protein is CATSSEYSNEQFF.

The chain links TRBV18 to TRBJ2-3; 8 bases align to TRBD2. Trimming cost V 1 base and J 3 bases; bases outside gene matches: 9. The CDR3 has 17 amino acids. Germline lookup yields CDR1 KGHSH and CDR2 LQKENI. Written as DNA, the CDR3 is TGTGCCAGCTCACCACGGGTTAGCGGGATGGCGACAGATACGCAGTATTTT. Translation: CASSPRVSGMATDTQYF. Full variable domain (missing parts from reference TRBV18 and TRBJ2-3): NAGVMQNPRHLVRRRGQEARLRCSPMKGHSHVYWYRQLPEEGLKFMVYLQKENIIDESGMPKERFSAEFPKEGPSILRIQQVVRGDSAAYFCASSPRVSGMATDTQYFGPGTRLTVL.

Judged by abundance, this clone is large. The V call is TRBV3-1 (or the pseudogene TRBV3-2), the J call TRBJ2-7; 9 bases are shared with TRBD2. The germline CDR1 and CDR2 sequences are LGHDT and YNNKEL (reference sequence). The J segment lost 0 bases and the V segment lost 7 bases, leaving 19 bases of the junction unmatched. The CDR3 is made up of 19 amino acids. The CDR3 loop reads CASKLPRDTWTSVSYEQYF. The CDR3 DNA reads TGTGCCAGCAAACTGCCCCGGGACACCTGGACTAGCGTCTCCTACGAGCAGTACTTC.

The V call is TRBV7-9, the J call TRBJ2-7, with unresolved D. From germline, CDR1 is SEHNR and CDR2 FQNEAQ (reference sequence). V lost 5 bases, J lost 7 bases, and 15 bases lay in between. This CDR3 is built from 13 residues. DNA for the CDR3: TGTGCCAGCAGCCGGTCTAATCCTTGGGAGCAGTACTTC. Protein product: CASSRSNPWEQYF.

V gene TRBV7-8 combines with J gene TRBJ1-1; 8 bases line up with TRBD1. There are 17 residues in the CDR3. V shed 5 bases and J 1 base; nucleotides not matched to a gene: 12. In germline, CDR1 is SGHVS, CDR2 FQNEAQ. The CDR3 spells CASSDRDRLFPNTEAFF. The CDR3 nucleotides are TGTGCCAGCAGCGACCGGGACAGGCTTTTCCCGAACACTGAAGCTTTCTTT.